A selection of T cell receptor beta chains follows, all from one sample in a study of regulatory T cells in long-lasting Graves disease. In TCRdb, the multiplex PCR reads were re-called with MiXCR into one record per CDR3 protein. This sample has more than 650,000 distinct CDR3 sequences; 25% to 35% occur once, and the top ten carry roughly 40%. Source: peripheral blood mononuclear cells (PBMCs), taken when the disease was refractory, from a patient treated with antithyroid drugs. Source of these receptors: a female donor with Graves disease. The CDR3 runs from the conserved cysteine through the conserved F or W. The order of the fields is J gene, V gene, D gene, CDR3 length, clone size, CDR3 protein, CDR3 DNA. The D gene is left open where the match is weak. Clone size is not always given. Where it is, it says once, few, many or a class for expanded clones.

J: TRBJ1-4; V: TRBV6-1; D: .; length: 17; size: .; CDR3: CASSEQGGDVINEKLFF; DNA: TGTGCCAGCAGTGAACAGGGTGGTGATGTAATTAATGAAAAACTGTTTTTT
J: TRBJ1-1; V: TRBV20-1; D: .; length: 16; size: .; CDR3: CSARLRGRGGNTEAFF; DNA: TGCAGTGCTAGACTGAGGGGCAGGGGCGGTAACACTGAAGCTTTCTTT
J: TRBJ1-1; V: TRBV2; D: .; length: 12; size: .; CDR3: CASSVFPYEAFF; DNA: TGTGCCAGCAGTGTTTTCCCGTATGAAGCTTTCTTT
J: TRBJ1-2; V: TRBV7-2; D: .; length: 14; size: few; CDR3: CASSLVKGGYGYTF; DNA: TGTGCCAGCAGCTTAGTTAAGGGAGGCTATGGCTACACCTTC
J: TRBJ2-7; V: TRBV12-3/TRBV12-4; D: .; length: 14; size: few; CDR3: CASSTGTSVYEQYF; DNA: TGTGCCAGCAGTACCGGGACTTCGGTCTACGAGCAGTACTTC
J: TRBJ1-1; V: TRBV15; D: .; length: 17; size: .; CDR3: CATSRDRPGLSDTEAFF; DNA: TGTGCCACCAGCAGAGATCGCCCAGGGTTATCGGACACTGAAGCTTTCTTT
J: TRBJ1-2; V: TRBV4-1; D: .; length: 14; size: few; CDR3: CASSHLDGRDGYTF; DNA: TGCGCCAGCAGCCACCTGGACGGGAGGGATGGCTACACCTTC
J: TRBJ1-2; V: TRBV4-1; D: .; length: 18; size: .; CDR3: CASSQDLGPTGHFYGYTF; DNA: TGCGCCAGCAGCCAAGATCTGGGGCCCACGGGGCACTTCTATGGCTACACCTTC
J: TRBJ2-5; V: TRBV28; D: TRBD2; length: 15; size: many; CDR3: CASSMSGGPRETQYF; DNA: TGTGCCAGCAGTATGTCGGGAGGGCCCAGAGAGACCCAGTACTTC
J: TRBJ1-4; V: TRBV6-1; D: TRBD1; length: 14; size: .; CDR3: CASSTRGLGEKLFF; DNA: TGTGCCAGCAGCACCAGGGGGTTGGGGGAAAAACTGTTTTTT
J: TRBJ2-4; V: TRBV6-1; D: TRBD2; length: 19; size: .; CDR3: CASSETKRLLAVAKNNQYF; DNA: TGTGCCAGCAGTGAAACAAAACGGCTACTAGCGGTAGCCAAAAACAATCAGTACTTC
J: TRBJ2-7; V: TRBV29-1; D: TRBD1; length: 14; size: .; CDR3: CSVAGGSTSYEQYF; DNA: TGCAGCGTTGCAGGGGGCTCTACATCCTACGAGCAGTACTTC
J: TRBJ2-7; V: TRBV28; D: TRBD2; length: 16; size: many; CDR3: CASSLFASGRSYEQYF; DNA: TGTGCCAGCAGTTTATTCGCTAGCGGGAGATCCTACGAGCAGTACTTC
J: TRBJ1-1; V: TRBV5-1; D: .; length: 13; size: .; CDR3: CASSSREQTEAFF; DNA: TGCGCCAGCAGCTCCCGGGAGCAAACTGAAGCTTTCTTT
J: TRBJ1-4; V: TRBV5-1; D: .; length: 15; size: .; CDR3: CASSFDLRGHEKLFF; DNA: TGCGCCAGCAGCTTTGATCTAAGAGGGCATGAAAAACTGTTTTTT
J: TRBJ1-5; V: TRBV5-1; D: TRBD1; length: 14; size: .; CDR3: CASSTGQDNQPQHF; DNA: TGTGCCAGCAGCACCGGACAGGACAATCAGCCCCAGCATTTT
J: TRBJ1-1; V: TRBV5-1; D: .; length: 14; size: once; CDR3: CASSLAPLHTEAFF; DNA: TGCGCCAGCAGCTTGGCGCCCCTTCACACTGAAGCTTTCTTT
J: TRBJ2-1; V: TRBV6-1; D: .; length: 17; size: .; CDR3: CASSERESAASFWEQFF; DNA: TGTGCCAGCAGTGAAAGGGAGTCGGCGGCTAGCTTTTGGGAGCAGTTCTTC
J: TRBJ2-1; V: TRBV11-3; D: .; length: 14; size: .; CDR3: CASSSKLKSNEQFF; DNA: TGTGCCAGCAGCTCCAAACTAAAGAGCAATGAGCAGTTCTTC
J: TRBJ1-2; V: TRBV6-1; D: .; length: 14; size: few; CDR3: CASNPQGAVYGYTF; DNA: TGTGCCAGCAACCCACAGGGTGCAGTTTATGGCTACACCTTC
J: TRBJ1-6; V: TRBV2; D: .; length: 16; size: many; CDR3: CASSDDSSSYNSPLHF; DNA: TGTGCCAGCAGTGACGACAGTAGCTCCTATAATTCACCCCTCCACTTT
J: TRBJ1-1; V: TRBV29-1; D: .; length: 12; size: .; CDR3: CSVDIQNTEAFF; DNA: TGCAGCGTTGATATCCAAAACACTGAAGCTTTCTTT
J: TRBJ2-5; V: TRBV7-9; D: .; length: 15; size: .; CDR3: CASSLSQMYQETQYF; DNA: TGTGCCAGCAGCTTAAGCCAGATGTACCAGGAGACCCAGTACTTC
J: TRBJ1-1; V: TRBV14; D: .; length: 16; size: .; CDR3: CASSQVVRAGSTEAFF; DNA: TGTGCCAGCAGCCAAGTAGTCAGGGCGGGGAGCACTGAAGCTTTCTTT
J: TRBJ1-1; V: TRBV5-1; D: TRBD1; length: 15; size: .; CDR3: CASSLGWTGEGEAFF; DNA: TGCGCCAGCAGCTTGGGTTGGACAGGGGAAGGTGAAGCTTTCTTT
J: TRBJ1-2; V: TRBV20-1; D: .; length: 15; size: .; CDR3: CSASSPGNGLYGYTF; DNA: TGCAGTGCTAGCTCCCCGGGGAACGGGTTATATGGCTACACCTTC
J: TRBJ2-5; V: TRBV2; D: .; length: 13; size: many; CDR3: CASSEDIQETQYF; DNA: TGTGCCAGCAGTGAAGATATACAAGAGACCCAGTACTTC
J: TRBJ2-2; V: TRBV20-1; D: TRBD2; length: 16; size: few; CDR3: CSALKSGGPDVGELFF; DNA: TGCAGTGCTCTTAAATCGGGAGGGCCTGACGTCGGGGAGCTGTTTTTT
J: TRBJ1-1; V: TRBV7-3; D: .; length: 13; size: few; CDR3: CASSAHRQDEAFF; DNA: TGTGCCAGCAGCGCCCATCGACAGGATGAAGCTTTCTTT
J: TRBJ1-5; V: TRBV20-1; D: .; length: 15; size: few; CDR3: CSARDSADWNQPQHF; DNA: TGCAGTGCTAGAGATTCAGCCGACTGGAATCAGCCCCAGCATTTT
J: TRBJ1-1; V: TRBV12-3/TRBV12-4; D: .; length: 11; size: many; CDR3: CASRDYTEAFF; DNA: TGTGCCAGCAGGGACTACACTGAAGCTTTCTTT
J: TRBJ2-5; V: TRBV20-1; D: TRBD2; length: 14; size: few; CDR3: CSVGTSGRAETQYF; DNA: TGCAGTGTTGGGACTAGCGGGAGGGCGGAGACCCAGTACTTC
J: TRBJ1-4; V: TRBV9; D: .; length: 16; size: .; CDR3: CASSVGGQGYNEKLFF; DNA: TGTGCCAGCAGCGTTGGCGGGCAGGGGTATAATGAAAAACTGTTTTTT
J: TRBJ1-3; V: TRBV11-2; D: .; length: 15; size: many; CDR3: CASSLGRSSGNTIYF; DNA: TGTGCCAGCAGCTTAGGACGGTCCTCTGGAAACACCATATATTTT
J: TRBJ1-1; V: TRBV12-3/TRBV12-4; D: .; length: 15; size: many; CDR3: CASSTRDPMNTEAFF; DNA: TGTGCCAGCAGTACCCGGGATCCCATGAACACTGAAGCTTTCTTT
J: TRBJ1-2; V: TRBV20-1; D: .; length: 12; size: .; CDR3: CSGRQGIGGYTF; DNA: TGCAGTGGTAGGCAGGGGATCGGTGGCTACACCTTC
J: TRBJ2-3; V: TRBV2; D: TRBD1; length: 14; size: once; CDR3: CASSEEYRGDTQYF; DNA: TGTGCCAGCAGTGAAGAGTACAGGGGGGATACGCAGTATTTT
J: TRBJ1-4; V: TRBV3-1; D: .; length: 14; size: few; CDR3: CASSTLRRNEKLFF; DNA: TGTGCCAGCAGCACCCTGAGGAGAAATGAAAAACTGTTTTTT
J: TRBJ2-7; V: TRBV9; D: .; length: 15; size: .; CDR3: CASSVGGRLGYEQYF; DNA: TGTGCCAGCAGCGTAGGGGGGCGGCTGGGCTACGAGCAGTACTTC
J: TRBJ1-2; V: TRBV20-1; D: .; length: 12; size: few; CDR3: CSAGGAGRGYTF; DNA: TGCAGTGCCGGCGGGGCAGGACGCGGCTACACCTTC
J: TRBJ1-1; V: TRBV15; D: .; length: 11; size: .; CDR3: CATSRDGEAFF; DNA: TGTGCCACCAGCAGAGACGGGGAAGCTTTCTTT
J: TRBJ1-2; V: TRBV20-1; D: .; length: 13; size: .; CDR3: CSAKHQGFYGYTF; DNA: TGCAGTGCTAAGCATCAGGGGTTCTATGGCTACACCTTC
J: TRBJ1-1; V: TRBV28; D: .; length: 13; size: few; CDR3: CATYRSGVAEAFF; DNA: TGTGCCACCTATAGGTCGGGAGTGGCTGAAGCTTTCTTT
J: TRBJ1-3; V: TRBV10-3; D: .; length: 16; size: once; CDR3: CAISARQTFSGNTIYF; DNA: TGTGCCATCAGTGCCCGTCAAACGTTCTCTGGAAACACCATATATTTT
J: TRBJ1-6; V: TRBV20-1; D: .; length: 16; size: .; CDR3: CSARDPGYRDDSPLHF; DNA: TGCAGTGCTAGAGACCCTGGCTATAGGGATGACAGTCCTCTCCACTTT
J: TRBJ1-2; V: TRBV6-2/TRBV6-3; D: .; length: 11; size: many; CDR3: CASSYGSGYTF; DNA: TGTGCCAGCAGTTACGGCTCTGGCTACACCTTC